This TCR beta chain stems from a study of neurological immune-mediated disorders. As for this clonotype: No antigen is known for it. A read error may explain this, as a much larger clone is one base away.

With 10-nucleotide random UMIs, 5'RACE was used to make the cDNA. TCRdb analysed the 5' RACE reads with MiXCR anew, one entry per CDR3 protein. Among fewer than 85,000 distinct CDR3 sequences, just over 5% were seen once, and the ten largest hold 2.2%. This CDR3 comprises 15 residues. In germline, CDR1 is KGHDR, CDR2 SFDVKD. Unsorted libraries were generated from 2 million PBMCs. These cells had been stored in RNAlater at -80 C. Findings and caveats of the study: No clinical or MRI feature was associated with the multiple sclerosis repertoire cluster. One related-CDR3 cluster, found by phylogenetic grouping, held repertoires of 18 of 34 multiple sclerosis patients and is a possible signature.

The TCR sequence derives from a woman aged 30 to 39 with multiple sclerosis. The source material was PBMCs. J is TRBJ2-4 and V is TRBV24-1; the D call may be TRBD1 or TRBD2 (5 bases each). CDR3: CATSDGGPSKKIQYF. In DNA form, the CDR3 reads TGTGCCACCAGTGATGGGGGACCATCCAAAAAAATTCAGTACTTC.